The 6 T cell receptor beta chains listed next were all sequenced from one sample in a study of blood T cell repertoires in COVID-19. Here immunoSEQ multiplex PCR was the method, and the copy in TCRdb shows in-frame clones only, minus some. The sample yields fewer than 250,000 clones, roughly 84% seen once. The sequencing sample was made of PBMCs or T cells enriched from blood (not recorded which). Source of these receptors: a woman younger than 45 who had been exposed to COVID-19.

The J gene is TRBJ2-5, the V gene TRBV3-1 (or the pseudogene TRBV3-2); 8 bases map to TRBD2. V trimming: 4 bases; J trimming: 3 bases; junction bases outside the gene matches: 7. Germline V lookup: CDR1 LGHDT, CDR2 YNNKEL (reference sequence). This CDR3 comprises 15 residues. The CDR3 bases are TGTGCCAGCAGCCGAGATCTAGCGGGTAAAGAGACCCAGTACTTC. This encodes CASSRDLAGKETQYF.

The CDR3 loop is CASSISGLLYEQYF. The CDR3 DNA reads TGTGCCAGTAGTATATCGGGACTGCTCTACGAGCAGTACTTC. J is TRBJ2-7 and V is TRBV19; tentative D call: TRBD2 (6 bases). The CDR3 sequence is 14 residues long. Trimming stripped 2 bases from V and 3 bases from J, with 11 bases between. In germline, CDR1 is LNHDA, CDR2 SQIVND (reference sequence).

The chain has TRBV7-9 and TRBJ1-5; 7 nucleotides match TRBD1. Germline CDR1 SEHNR, CDR2 FQNEAQ (reference sequence). Trimming removed 5 bases from V and 4 bases from J; junction bases left unmatched: 8. The CDR3 spans 15 residues. CDR3 in DNA: TGTGCCAGCAGCGACTTACAGGGGACGAATCAGCCCCAGCATTTT. It specifies CASSDLQGTNQPQHF.

The chain carries TRBV6-5 and TRBJ1-3, with TRBD1 identical over 8 bases. The V and J ends lost 0 bases and 5 bases, in that order; junction bases with no gene match: 3. The CDR3 has 15 amino acids. The germline CDR1 and CDR2 sequences are MNHEY and SVGAGI. The CDR3 DNA reads as TGTGCCAGCAGTTACTCCCGGACAGGGAGAAACACCATATATTTT. The encoded protein is CASSYSRTGRNTIYF.

CDR3: CASSLASSYEQYF. The CDR3 DNA is TGTGCCAGCAGCTTAGCTAGCTCCTACGAGCAGTACTTC. The J gene is TRBJ2-7, the V gene TRBV7-9, with unresolved D. From germline, CDR1 is SEHNR and CDR2 FQNEAQ (reference sequence). Deletions cut 0 bases from V and 0 bases from J, with 3 bases between. The CDR3 covers 13 residues.

The J gene is TRBJ1-1, the V gene TRBV5-5; perhaps TRBD1 as D (6 bases). The CDR3 consists of 12 residues. V gave up 4 bases and J gave up 7 bases, with 11 bases separating them. From germline, CDR1 is SGHKS and CDR2 YYEKEE (reference sequence). The CDR3 spells CASSPQGFEAFF. CDR3 in DNA: TGTGCCAGCAGCCCCCAGGGGTTTGAAGCTTTCTTT.